These 20 T cell receptor beta chains originate from one sample sequenced in a study of T cell responses to AZD1222 COVID-19 vaccine. Repertoires were generated with immunoSEQ multiplex PCR, while TCRdb's copy carries only in-frame clones and drops some. The profile covers about 130,000 clones, with roughly 82% appearing a single time and 4.1% taken by the ten largest. Specimen: peripheral blood, collected on day 0 of AZD1222 vaccination. The receptors shown here come from an adult in good health.

This clone was counted a single time. The chain joins TRBV13 to TRBJ1-1; 7 bases line up with TRBD1. Looked up from germline, CDR1 is PRHDT and CDR2 is FYEKMQ (reference sequence). V shed 6 bases and J 3 bases; nucleotides not matched to a gene: 10. This CDR3 region has 15 residues. The CDR3, as DNA: TGTGCCAGCAGGCGGTCAGGGGGTTGGGACACTGAAGCTTTCTTT. This gives the protein CASRRSGGWDTEAFF.

The chain joins TRBV29-1 to TRBJ1-2; TRBD1 is a possible D gene (5 bases). Germline V gene lookup returns CDR1 SQVTM and CDR2 ANQGSEA. Trimming cost V 8 bases and J 4 bases, with 17 bases left between them. There are 13 residues in the CDR3. CDR3 nucleotide sequence: TGCAGCTCTGGGCTAGGAGGGACCTATGGCTACACCTTC. Its protein is CSSGLGGTYGYTF.

The chain carries TRBV6-1 and TRBJ1-2, with 8 nucleotides matching TRBD1. J gave up 13 bases and V 2 bases, and 9 bases lay outside the gene matches. CDR1 is MNHNS and CDR2 is SASEGT in the germline V gene. The CDR3 has 13 amino acids. CDR3: CASSESPRGRSTF. As DNA, the CDR3 is TGTGCCAGCAGTGAATCCCCCAGGGGGCGAAGCACCTTC.

The V and J genes are TRBV5-1 and TRBJ2-1; D tentatively reads TRBD1 or TRBD2 (6 bases each). The CDR3 length is 16 residues. Germline CDR1 and CDR2: SGHRS and YFSETQ. The V end was cut by 3 bases, the J end by 0 bases, with 13 bases between. The CDR3 bases are TGCGCCAGCAGCTCAAGCCCGGGGGCCTCCTACAATGAGCAGTTCTTC. Protein product: CASSSSPGASYNEQFF.

This clone was picked up one time. The chain couples TRBV27 to TRBJ1-2; no firm D call. This CDR3 region has 15 residues. The V gene's germline CDR1 is MNHEY and CDR2 SMNVEV (reference sequence). The V end lost 0 bases, the J end lost 3 bases, and 11 bases lay between the germline ends. The CDR3 bases are TGTGCCAGCAGTTTATCTGGAGTTCGTCACTATGGCTACACCTTC. This codes for CASSLSGVRHYGYTF.

The genes are TRBV9 and TRBJ1-1; D unresolved. Trimming cost V 3 bases and J 4 bases, with 4 bases left between them. CDR1 SGDLS and CDR2 YYNGEE come from the germline V gene. This CDR3 is 11 amino acids long. The CDR3 DNA reads TGTGCCAGCAGCGAAGTCACTGAAGCTTTCTTT. As protein: CASSEVTEAFF.

This clone was seen only once. The genes are TRBV6-5 and TRBJ2-1, with 10 bases matching TRBD2. The CDR3 totals 16 residues. Germline CDR1 MNHEY, CDR2 SVGAGI. Losses at the gene ends were 3 bases for V and 9 bases for J; bases not matched to a gene: 11. The CDR3 DNA reads TGTGCCAGCAGTTATATTAGAGCGGGGGGGCCGAGTGAGCAGTTCTTC. This codes for CASSYIRAGGPSEQFF.

The chain has TRBV5-4 and TRBJ1-2, with 7 bases identical to TRBD1. This CDR3 is built from 15 residues. Trimming at V came to 4 bases and at J to 0 bases, leaving 6 bases not matched to a gene. Germline-derived CDR1 and CDR2 are SGHNT and YYREEE (reference sequence). The CDR3 protein is CASSLAGGANYGYTF. For the CDR3, the DNA is TGTGCCAGCAGCCTGGCAGGGGGAGCTAACTATGGCTACACCTTC. The full variable domain, in which reference TRBV5-4 and TRBJ1-2 provide the parts outside the CDR3, is ETGVTQSPTHLIKTRGQQVTLRCSSQSGHNTVSWYQQALGQGPQFIFQYYREEENGRGNFPPRFSGLQFPNYSSELNVNALELDDSALYLCASSLAGGANYGYTFGSGTRLTVV.

V gene TRBV5-4 combines with J gene TRBJ2-6; D remains ambiguous. CDR3 length: 15 amino acids. V was shortened by 7 bases and J by 0 bases, with 11 bases between the two germline ends. CDR1 is SGHNT and CDR2 is YYREEE in the germline V gene (reference sequence). Here the CDR3 reads CASDSSPSGANVLTF. The DNA for the CDR3 is TGTGCCAGCGATTCTTCACCCTCTGGGGCCAACGTCCTGACTTTC.

This clone was detected a few times. V gene TRBV28 combines with J gene TRBJ1-1; D is unresolved. Trimming took off 2 bases at V and 4 bases at J, with 17 bases between the two ends. Germline V gene data show CDR1 as MDHEN and CDR2 as SYDVKM. This CDR3 contains 16 residues. CDR3 nucleotide sequence: TGTGCCAGCAGTTTAAACGTCGGATGGGGTGGCACTGAAGCTTTCTTT. Its protein is CASSLNVGWGGTEAFF.

For the CDR3, the DNA is TGTGCCAGCAGTGACCCGACGGATACTGCCTCTGGAAACACCATATATTTT. Its protein product is CASSDPTDTASGNTIYF. The V call is TRBV2, the J call TRBJ1-3; D ambiguous. Germline-derived CDR1 and CDR2 are SNHLY and FYNNEI. This CDR3 has 17 amino acids. V lost 3 bases and J lost 0, with 15 bases in between.

This chain links TRBV14 with TRBJ2-7; D gene unclear. The germline CDR1 and CDR2 sequences are SGHDN and FVKESK. The CDR3 length is 13 residues. The germline V and J ends were trimmed by 1 base and 4 bases, with 8 bases remaining between them. CDR3 region: CASSQVAGYEQYF. The CDR3 DNA reads TGTGCCAGCAGCCAAGTAGCAGGTTACGAGCAGTACTTC.

The chain couples TRBV10-2 to TRBJ1-3; D might be TRBD1 (6 bases). Germline V lookup: CDR1 WSHSY, CDR2 SAAADI. V was clipped by 8 bases and J by 4 bases, with 15 bases between them. The CDR3 is made up of 14 amino acids. CDR3: CASVKGVAGNTIYF. Written as DNA, the CDR3 is TGCGCCAGCGTGAAGGGGGTGGCCGGAAACACCATATATTTT.

The V gene is TRBV7-3, the J gene TRBJ1-6; D remains ambiguous. The CDR3 has 14 amino acids. Germline V gene data show CDR1 as SGHTA and CDR2 as FQGTGA. V was cut by 0 bases and J by 11 bases, with 11 bases left in between. The CDR3 sequence is CASSLTSGGPPLHF. The CDR3 coding sequence is TGTGCCAGCAGCTTAACCAGCGGTGGACCACCCCTCCACTTT.

The chain links TRBV30 to TRBJ1-5; TRBD1 agrees at 7 bases. The CDR3 length is 13 residues. CDR1 GTSNPN and CDR2 SVGIG come from the germline V gene (reference sequence). The V and J ends lost 2 bases and 7 bases, in that order; junction bases with no gene match: 5. CDR3 residues: CAWSSRGHQPQHF. As DNA, the CDR3 is TGTGCCTGGAGTTCGAGGGGGCACCAGCCCCAGCATTTT.

The V call is TRBV2, the J call TRBJ2-7; D possibly corresponds to TRBD2 (6 bases). Trimming took 5 bases from V and 0 from J, leaving 14 bases between them. Germline V CDR1 and CDR2: SNHLY, FYNNEI. This CDR3 comprises 15 residues. The CDR3 DNA is TGTGCCAGCAGTCTTAATAGCGGTTACTCCTACGAGCAGTACTTC. Protein product: CASSLNSGYSYEQYF.

This chain uses TRBV27 with TRBJ1-2, with unresolved D. The CDR3 sequence is 12 residues long. Trimming removed 8 bases at V and 8 bases at J, with 15 bases between. Germline V gene data show CDR1 as MNHEY and CDR2 as SMNVEV (reference sequence). This chain's CDR3 is CASGIRTGGYTF. The CDR3 DNA reads as TGTGCCAGCGGGATCCGGACGGGAGGCTACACCTTC.

The genes are TRBV9 and TRBJ2-3; 11 nucleotides match TRBD1. The CDR3 covers 16 residues. J lost 3 bases, V lost 2 bases, and 5 bases had no gene match. Germline loops: CDR1 SGDLS, CDR2 YYNGEE. For the CDR3, the DNA is TGTGCCAGCAGCGTCGGACAGGGGGCAGGGACAGATACGCAGTATTTT. It is translated as CASSVGQGAGTDTQYF.

V gene TRBV18 combines with J gene TRBJ1-3, with a weak D call TRBD1 (5 bases). The germline V and J ends were trimmed by 6 bases and 2 bases, with 14 bases remaining between them. Germline values: CDR1 KGHSH, CDR2 LQKENI. CDR3 length equals 15 residues. The chain's CDR3 is CASSRDGITGNTIYF. CDR3 nucleotide sequence: TGTGCCAGCTCCCGGGACGGCATTACTGGAAACACCATATATTTT.

This clone was recorded once. The chain recombines TRBV7-2 with TRBJ1-4; 11 nucleotides match TRBD1. V shed 5 bases, J shed 7 bases, and the junction held 6 bases outside the gene matches. The CDR3 totals 15 residues. Germline V gene sequence: CDR1 SGHTA, CDR2 FQGNSA. The CDR3 is CASSPDRGHSEKLFF. CDR3 coding DNA: TGTGCCAGCAGCCCGGACAGGGGGCACAGTGAAAAACTGTTTTTT.